Below, 18 T cell receptor beta chains from the same sample are listed, as sequenced in a study of technical replicates of blood from several donors. This table comes from immunoSEQ multiplex PCR, and its TCRdb copy is limited to in-frame clones, with some not included. In the table there are tens of thousands of clones, approximately 87% of which are singletons. The sample taken for sequencing was PBMCs. These receptors were collected from a human donor in good health. Some clones in this sample may be carry-over from other donors' samples.

J is TRBJ2-2 and V is TRBV7-8; the match to TRBD2 covers 11 bases. V lost 7 bases to trimming and J lost 1 base; unmatched junction nucleotides: 11. CDR1 and CDR2 from the germline V gene are SGHVS and FQNEAQ. The CDR3 is 18 residues long. CDR3 sequence (DNA): TGTGCCAGCAACCGGGCCACGGGACTAGCGGTGAACACCGGGGAGCTGTTTTTT. This sequence encodes CASNRATGLAVNTGELFF.

This clone was detected only a few times. The chain couples TRBV2 to TRBJ1-5; TRBD1 might be the D (6 bases). The V gene's germline CDR1 is SNHLY and CDR2 FYNNEI. The V gene lost 2 bases and the J gene lost 4 bases, with 9 bases spanning the gap. The CDR3 is 14 residues long. CDR3 amino acids: CASSERQGNQPQHF. For the CDR3, the DNA is TGTGCCAGCAGTGAACGCCAGGGGAATCAGCCCCAGCATTTT.

V usage is TRBV4-1 and J usage is TRBJ2-4; 12 nucleotides line up with TRBD2. This CDR3 spans 17 amino acids. The ends lost 2 bases at V and 0 bases at J; junction bases unmatched: 2. The germline gives CDR1 MGHRA, CDR2 YSYEKL. CDR3 sequence (DNA): TGCGCCAGCAGCCAACTACTAGCGGGGGGAGCCAAAAACATTCAGTACTTC. Residues: CASSQLLAGGAKNIQYF.

The chain carries TRBV6-1 and TRBJ2-4, with TRBD1 identical over 10 bases. Germline loops: CDR1 MNHNS, CDR2 SASEGT. Trimming at V came to 9 bases and at J to 8 bases, leaving 7 bases not matched to a gene. This CDR3 is built from 13 residues. For the CDR3, the DNA is TGTGCCAGTTGTGAGACAGGGGGCCACATTCAGTACTTC. The encoded protein is CASCETGGHIQYF.

Written as DNA, the CDR3 is TGTGCCAGTAGAACAGGGGGAGGCACAGATACGCAGTATTTT. Protein product: CASRTGGGTDTQYF. The chain employs TRBV19 and TRBJ2-3, with 8 bases aligning to TRBD1. J lost 1 base, V lost 6 bases, and 3 bases had no gene match. The CDR3 spans 14 residues. Germline values: CDR1 LNHDA, CDR2 SQIVND (reference sequence). Full variable domain (rest looked up from reference TRBV19 and TRBJ2-3): DGGITQSPKYLFRKEGQNVTLSCEQNLNHDAMYWYRQDPGQGLRLIYYSQIVNDFQKGDIAEGYSVSREKKESFPLTVTSAQKNPTAFYLCASRTGGGTDTQYFGPGTRLTVL.

As for this clone: No conserved phenylalanine or tryptophan ends this CDR3, so it is likely a read error. It is unclear where the CDR3 begins or ends on the DNA, so no DNA is shown, and the CDR3 is as TCRdb lists it. This chain links TRBV19 with TRBJ1-4; the table's D gene call, TRBD1, was not cross checked with the DNA. A total of 11 residues make up the CDR3, ends included. Per the germline V gene, CDR1 is LNHDA and CDR2 is SQIVND (reference sequence). The chain's CDR3 is CASSQRLDRLR.

The CDR3 region is CASSPPSGVLGTDTQYF. The CDR3, as DNA: TGTGCCAGCAGCCCCCCCTCGGGAGTGCTTGGGACAGATACGCAGTATTTT. This chain joins TRBV11-1 and TRBJ2-3; possibly TRBD2 for D (6 bases). The V gene lost 5 bases and the J gene lost 3 bases, with 21 bases spanning the gap. This CDR3 has 17 residues. CDR1 is SGHAT, CDR2 FQDESV, per germline (reference sequence).

The CDR3 spells CASSLNNRQGNSQETQYF. The DNA for the CDR3 is TGCGCCAGCAGCTTGAATAACCGGCAGGGGAACTCACAAGAGACCCAGTACTTC. V is TRBV5-1 and J is TRBJ2-5; the D gene is possibly TRBD1 (6 bases). Trimming shortened V by 1 base and J by 2 bases, and 21 bases separated the two germline ends. CDR1 is SGHRS, CDR2 YFSETQ, per germline. There are 18 residues in the CDR3.

The rearrangement uses TRBV4-3 and TRBJ2-3, with D uncertain. The germline CDR1 and CDR2 sequences are LGHNA and YSLEER. The CDR3 totals 15 residues. The V end lost 1 base, the J end lost 2 bases, and 10 bases lay between the germline ends. The CDR3 region is CASSQVGSHTDTQYF. The CDR3 nucleotides are TGCGCCAGCAGCCAAGTTGGCAGTCACACAGATACGCAGTATTTT.

This chain links TRBV5-5 with TRBJ2-7; 10 nucleotides line up with TRBD1. The trim removed 7 bases at V and 2 bases at J, leaving 6 bases unmatched. Germline V gene sequence: CDR1 SGHKS, CDR2 YYEKEE (reference sequence). The CDR3 has 14 residues. In nucleotides, the CDR3 is TGTGCCAGCGCTAGGGGACAGGGGACCTACGAGCAGTACTTC. Amino acid sequence: CASARGQGTYEQYF.

The chain joins TRBV6-4 to TRBJ1-2, with D possibly TRBD1 on 6 matching bases. Germline assignment: CDR1 MRHNA and CDR2 SNTAGT. Trimming removed 3 bases at V and 4 bases at J, with 15 bases between. This CDR3 is built from 15 residues. This CDR3 reads CASSEPGESIYGYTF. CDR3 nucleotides: TGTGCCAGCAGTGAACCAGGGGAGTCGATCTATGGCTACACCTTC.

Points on this clone: The sample has other DNA sequences that encode this CDR3 too. The V gene is TRBV7-2, the J gene TRBJ2-1; 8 nucleotides align to TRBD2. The germline gives CDR1 SGHTA, CDR2 FQGNSA. Trimming at V came to 3 bases and at J to 3 bases, leaving 4 bases not matched to a gene. This CDR3 contains 15 residues. In nucleotides, the CDR3 is TGTGCCAGCAGCTTTAGCGGGACAAGCTACAATGAGCAGTTCTTC. Translated: CASSFSGTSYNEQFF. Looking up the rest from reference TRBV7-2 and TRBJ2-1 gives the full variable domain: GAGVSQSPSNKVTEKGKDVELRCDPISGHTALYWYRQSLGQGLEFLIYFQGNSAPDKSGLPSDRFSAERTGGSVSTLTIQRTQQEDSAVYLCASSFSGTSYNEQFFGPGTRLTVL.

Comments on this clone: In the same sample, other DNA sequences code for this CDR3. The rearrangement uses TRBV5-1 and TRBJ1-1; 8 nucleotides align to TRBD1. Germline V lookup: CDR1 SGHRS, CDR2 YFSETQ. CDR3 length: 14 amino acids. V was clipped by 3 bases and J by 4 bases; unmatched bases: 5. In DNA, the CDR3 is TGCGCCAGCAGCTCCGGACAGGGAGGCACTGAAGCTTTCTTT. It is translated as CASSSGQGGTEAFF.

This clone was seen a single time. The CDR3 protein is CASSTNLVQETQYF. The CDR3 DNA sequence: TGTGCCAGCAGCACAAATTTGGTCCAAGAGACCCAGTACTTC. The rearrangement links TRBV9 to TRBJ2-5; D is undetermined. Germline V gene lookup returns CDR1 SGDLS and CDR2 YYNGEE. The CDR3 has 14 residues. V dropped 4 bases and J dropped 1 base, with 11 bases sitting between them.

The chain has TRBV6-1 and TRBJ1-2; D is uncertain. Trimming took 0 bases from V and 3 from J, leaving 14 bases between them. In germline, CDR1 is MNHNS, CDR2 SASEGT. This CDR3 is built from 16 residues. CDR3 region: CASSEARAGNDYGYTF. The CDR3 DNA sequence: TGTGCCAGCAGTGAAGCGCGGGCAGGAAACGACTATGGCTACACCTTC.

The rearrangement uses TRBV6-5 and TRBJ2-2; tentative D call: TRBD2 (6 bases). The V and J ends lost 4 bases and 2 bases respectively, with 14 bases between them. Germline assignment: CDR1 MNHEY and CDR2 SVGAGI. This CDR3 region has 16 residues. The CDR3 nucleotides read TGTGCCAGCAGTTCCTTGGGACTGCTAAACACCGGGGAGCTGTTTTTT. Amino acids: CASSSLGLLNTGELFF.

In its sample, this clone ranks as medium-sized (0.01 to 0.1%). The J gene is TRBJ2-2, the V gene TRBV2; 8 bases are shared with TRBD2. Per germline, CDR1 SNHLY and CDR2 FYNNEI. J lost 4 bases, V lost 11 bases, and 9 bases had no gene match. The CDR3 totals 14 residues. The CDR3: CAASGRAFTGELFF. CDR3 bases: TGTGCCGCCTCCGGGAGGGCCTTCACCGGGGAGCTGTTTTTT.

The sample holds one count of this clone. J is TRBJ1-5 and V is TRBV18; no definite D call. The CDR3 is 15 residues long. Trimming removed 3 bases at V and 5 bases at J, with 14 bases between. Germline V gene data show CDR1 as KGHSH and CDR2 as LQKENI. Here the CDR3 reads CASSPTEGRDQPQHF. The DNA of the CDR3 is TGTGCCAGCTCACCGACTGAGGGAAGGGATCAGCCCCAGCATTTT.